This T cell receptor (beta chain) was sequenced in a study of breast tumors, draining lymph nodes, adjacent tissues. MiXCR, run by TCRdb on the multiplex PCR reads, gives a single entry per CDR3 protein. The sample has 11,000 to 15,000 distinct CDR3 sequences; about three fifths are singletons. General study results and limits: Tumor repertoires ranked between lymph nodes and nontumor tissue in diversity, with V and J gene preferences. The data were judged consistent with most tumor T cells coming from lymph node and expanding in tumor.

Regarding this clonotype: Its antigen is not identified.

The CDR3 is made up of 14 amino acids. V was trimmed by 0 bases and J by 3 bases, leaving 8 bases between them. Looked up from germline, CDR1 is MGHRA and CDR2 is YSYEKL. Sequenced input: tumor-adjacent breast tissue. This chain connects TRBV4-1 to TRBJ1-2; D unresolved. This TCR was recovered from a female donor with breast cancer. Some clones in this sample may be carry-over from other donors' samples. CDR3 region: CASSQDEAYYGYTF. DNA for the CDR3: TGCGCCAGCAGCCAAGATGAGGCATACTATGGCTACACCTTC.